Listed below are T cell receptor beta chains from one sample, sequenced in a study of T cells in Graves' hyperthyroidism and ophthalmopathy. One entry per CDR3 protein results from TCRdb running MiXCR on the multiplex PCR reads. The sample gives almost 350,000 distinct CDR3 sequences, less than 20% of which show up once; about 14% is in the top ten. Sequenced: blood. The receptor source for this set is a woman aged 40 to 50 with Graves' ophthalmopathy. CDR3s include the opening cysteine and the closing phenylalanine or tryptophan. Fields, in order: V gene, J gene, clone size, D gene, CDR3 protein, CDR3 DNA. A D gene is named only where the DNA matches it firmly. Size tells how often a clone was seen (once, few, many) or the class of an expanded clone, and some rows leave it out.

TRBV28,TRBJ2-7,many,TRBD2,CASRRTPGTSGRASYEQYF,TGTGCCAGCAGGAGAACCCCCGGGACTAGCGGGAGGGCAAGCTACGAGCAGTACTTC
TRBV29-1,TRBJ2-5,.,.,CSVGRYQETQYF,TGCAGCGTGGGCAGGTACCAAGAGACCCAGTACTTC
TRBV25-1,TRBJ1-1,many,.,CASSEEDSNTEAFF,TGTGCCAGCAGTGAAGAGGACAGCAACACTGAAGCTTTCTTT
TRBV18,TRBJ2-7,.,.,CASSPAQIGEQYF,TGTGCCAGCTCACCAGCACAGATTGGCGAGCAGTACTTC
TRBV15,TRBJ2-2,many,.,CATSRDRQGGELFF,TGTGCCACCAGCAGAGATCGGCAAGGCGGGGAGCTGTTTTTT
TRBV28,TRBJ1-1,many,.,CASSWGPGSNTEAFF,TGTGCCAGCAGTTGGGGGCCAGGATCGAACACTGAAGCTTTCTTT
TRBV11-2,TRBJ2-7,many,TRBD1,CASSPGQGGEQYF,TGTGCCAGCAGCCCCGGACAGGGCGGGGAGCAGTACTTC
TRBV20-1,TRBJ2-7,many,.,CSTRQGTTYEQYF,TGCAGTACTCGACAGGGGACTACCTACGAGCAGTACTTC
TRBV13,TRBJ2-7,many,TRBD1,CASSSRDRGYEQYF,TGTGCCAGCAGCTCCCGGGACAGGGGGTACGAGCAGTACTTC
TRBV6-1,TRBJ1-3,many,.,CASSARLYSGNTIYF,TGTGCCAGCAGTGCCCGACTGTACTCTGGAAACACCATATATTTT
TRBV9,TRBJ2-5,many,.,CASSDPINTGTNQETQYF,TGTGCCAGCAGCGACCCAATAAATACCGGTACCAACCAAGAGACCCAGTACTTC
TRBV7-9,TRBJ2-7,many,.,CASSFRRGISYEQYF,TGTGCCAGCAGCTTTCGGCGGGGTATCTCCTACGAGCAGTACTTC
TRBV18,TRBJ1-1,many,.,CASSPPKGEAFF,TGTGCCAGCTCACCACCAAAAGGGGAAGCTTTCTTT
TRBV28,TRBJ1-1,many,.,CASGPTFKTEAFF,TGTGCCAGTGGGCCGACATTTAAAACTGAAGCTTTCTTT
TRBV19,TRBJ2-7,many,.,CASSIVGGNEQYF,TGTGCCAGTAGTATAGTAGGAGGGAACGAGCAGTACTTC
TRBV12-3/TRBV12-4,TRBJ1-3,many,.,CASSNAGAHSGNTIYF,TGTGCCAGCAGTAACGCTGGGGCCCACTCTGGAAACACCATATATTTT
TRBV3-1,TRBJ2-7,many,TRBD1,CASSSQGTGGNEQYF,TGTGCCAGCAGCTCCCAGGGGACAGGGGGCAACGAGCAGTACTTC
TRBV6-1,TRBJ2-1,.,TRBD2,CASQAGLALNEQFF,TGTGCCTCACAGGCGGGACTAGCGCTTAATGAGCAGTTCTTC
TRBV6-1,TRBJ1-2,.,.,CASSDFSDGYTF,TGTGCCAGCAGTGATTTTTCCGATGGCTACACCTTC
TRBV15,TRBJ2-2,.,.,CATRIRAGELFF,TGTGCCACCCGGATCCGCGCCGGGGAGCTGTTTTTT
TRBV4-2,TRBJ1-2,.,TRBD1,CASSYDRAYGYTF,TGTGCCAGCAGCTACGACAGGGCCTATGGCTACACCTTC
TRBV6-1,TRBJ2-7,.,.,CATQGPSYEQYF,TGTGCAACTCAGGGGCCGTCCTACGAGCAGTACTTC
TRBV6-5,TRBJ2-3,many,TRBD2,CASTNGGARDTQYF,TGTGCCAGCACCAACGGGGGGGCGCGCGATACGCAGTATTTT
TRBV15,TRBJ2-5,.,.,CATSSVGETQYF,TGTGCCACCAGCAGCGTAGGAGAGACCCAGTACTTC
TRBV12-3/TRBV12-4,TRBJ1-2,.,.,CASMRDESYTF,TGTGCCAGCATGAGAGATGAGAGCTACACCTTC
TRBV27,TRBJ1-1,many,TRBD1,CASSPQGAPGKTEAFF,TGTGCCAGCAGTCCCCAGGGGGCGCCGGGTAAAACTGAAGCTTTCTTT
TRBV6-1,TRBJ1-3,.,.,CASSDSAGGTGNTIYF,TGTGCCAGCAGCGATAGCGCCGGGGGGACTGGAAACACCATATATTTT
TRBV6-5,TRBJ2-3,many,TRBD2,CASSYSRGGRDTQYF,TGTGCCAGCAGTTACTCGCGGGGGGGAAGGGATACGCAGTATTTT
TRBV28,TRBJ1-2,many,.,CASLREGYTF,TGTGCCAGCCTCCGGGAGGGCTACACCTTC
TRBV6-5,TRBJ2-5,many,.,CASSSPGKGETQYF,TGTGCCAGCAGTTCGCCGGGGAAGGGGGAGACCCAGTACTTC
TRBV6-1,TRBJ2-7,many,TRBD1,CASTRDSPADEQYF,TGTGCCAGCACGAGGGACAGTCCTGCTGACGAGCAGTACTTC
TRBV7-2,TRBJ1-4,many,.,CASTLGANEKLFF,TGTGCCAGCACCTTGGGGGCTAATGAAAAACTGTTTTTT
TRBV28,TRBJ2-7,.,.,CASSLGVRGGNEQCF,TGTGCCAGCAGTTTGGGCGTGAGAGGCGGGAACGAGCAGTGCTTC
TRBV7-9,TRBJ2-5,many,.,CASSSRHIQETQYF,TGTGCCAGCAGCTCAAGACATATACAAGAGACCCAGTACTTC
TRBV6-1,TRBJ2-5,many,.,CASSRGGRVGETQYF,TGTGCCAGCAGTCGGGGCGGTAGGGTTGGAGAGACCCAGTACTTC
TRBV11-1,TRBJ1-4,few,.,CASSSYGKGGEKLFF,TGTGCCAGCAGCTCGTACGGGAAAGGGGGTGAAAAACTGTTTTTT
TRBV5-6,TRBJ2-5,few,TRBD1,CASSPMGTGAETQYF,TGTGCCAGCAGCCCAATGGGGACAGGGGCAGAGACCCAGTACTTC
TRBV12-3/TRBV12-4,TRBJ1-6,many,.,CASSFSGRDNSPLHF,TGTGCCAGCAGTTTTAGTGGGCGGGATAATTCACCCCTCCACTTT
TRBV30,TRBJ1-5,many,.,CAWSVPGINQPQHF,TGTGCCTGGAGTGTACCTGGGATTAATCAGCCCCAGCATTTT
TRBV30,TRBJ2-7,many,.,CAWRSTSLRASKAEQYF,TGTGCCTGGAGATCCACTTCCCTGAGGGCCTCGAAGGCAGAGCAGTACTTC
TRBV28,TRBJ2-7,many,.,CASRENGITYEQYF,TGTGCCAGCAGGGAGAACGGGATCACCTACGAGCAGTACTTC
TRBV2,TRBJ1-5,.,.,CASNGGGGNQPQHF,TGTGCCAGCAATGGGGGCGGAGGCAATCAGCCCCAGCATTTT
TRBV30,TRBJ2-5,many,.,CAWGPKETQYF,TGTGCCTGGGGACCTAAAGAGACCCAGTACTTC
TRBV4-3,TRBJ1-5,few,.,CASSRGTPRGNQPQHF,TGCGCCAGCAGCCGCGGGACCCCGAGGGGCAATCAGCCCCAGCATTTT
TRBV6-4,TRBJ2-2,many,.,CASRSRLRGGGMNTGELFF,TGTGCCAGCAGATCCCGTTTGAGGGGAGGTGGGATGAACACCGGGGAGCTGTTTTTT
TRBV7-3,TRBJ2-7,many,.,CASSLSRSYHSYEQYF,TGTGCCAGCAGCTTAAGTAGGAGCTACCACTCCTACGAGCAGTACTTC
TRBV4-3,TRBJ2-7,.,.,CASSQKRGYEQYF,TGCGCCAGCAGCCAAAAAAGGGGGTACGAGCAGTACTTC
TRBV28,TRBJ1-3,many,.,CASSKSQGFTGNTIYF,TGTGCCAGCAGCAAATCTCAGGGGTTTACTGGAAACACCATATATTTT
TRBV20-1,TRBJ2-7,many,TRBD2,CSARDMREDPHEQYF,TGCAGTGCTAGAGATATGCGGGAGGATCCCCACGAGCAGTACTTC
TRBV7-3,TRBJ1-1,many,TRBD1,CASSSGQGRMAFF,TGTGCCAGCAGCTCCGGACAGGGTCGGATGGCTTTCTTT
TRBV6-1,TRBJ2-2,many,.,CASRERGQGTGELFF,TGTGCCAGCAGGGAGCGTGGGCAGGGGACCGGGGAGCTGTTTTTT
TRBV18,TRBJ1-3,many,TRBD1,CASSPPGQPSGNTIYF,TGTGCCAGCTCACCTCCGGGACAGCCTTCTGGAAACACCATATATTTT
TRBV7-9,TRBJ2-7,.,.,CASILQDYEQFF,TGTGCCAGCATCTTACAGGACTACGAGCAATTCTTC
TRBV30,TRBJ2-2,many,TRBD1,CAWSARDRGSGELFF,TGTGCCTGGAGTGCACGGGACAGAGGGTCCGGGGAGCTGTTTTTT
TRBV28,TRBJ1-1,many,.,CASSSQLSWAEAFF,TGTGCCAGCAGTTCCCAGCTTTCGTGGGCTGAAGCTTTCTTT
TRBV7-2,TRBJ2-2,many,.,CASSLVWDTGELFF,TGTGCCAGCAGCTTAGTCTGGGACACCGGGGAGCTGTTTTTT
TRBV28,TRBJ2-5,few,.,CASFGTPWRETQYF,TGTGCCAGCTTCGGGACCCCGTGGCGGGAGACCCAGTACTTC
TRBV28,TRBJ2-7,many,.,CASSPLYEQYF,TGTGCCAGCAGTCCCCTCTACGAGCAGTACTTC
TRBV27,TRBJ2-5,few,.,CTSSLGPLAETQYF,TGTACCAGCAGCTTAGGGCCCCTGGCCGAGACCCAGTACTTC
TRBV12-3/TRBV12-4,TRBJ2-7,many,.,CASSTSDSPGEQYF,TGTGCCAGCAGTACCTCGGACAGCCCCGGCGAGCAGTACTTC